A selection of T cell receptor beta chains follows, all from one sample in a study of breast tumors, draining lymph nodes, adjacent tissues. TCRdb called the multiplex PCR reads again in MiXCR, with one record for every CDR3 protein. Of some 85,000 distinct CDR3 sequences listed, 25% to 35% were seen once; the top ten hold over 8%. Specimen: axillary lymph node tissue. These receptors were taken from a female donor with breast cancer. Some clones in this sample may be carry-over from other donors' samples. CDR3s include the opening cysteine and the closing phenylalanine or tryptophan. Fields, in order: clone size, J gene, D gene, V gene, CDR3 DNA, CDR3 protein. A D gene is named only where the DNA matches it firmly. A row's size may be missing; if present it is once, few, many or a size class.

size: medium-sized; J: TRBJ2-7; D: TRBD1; V: TRBV2; DNA: TGTGCCAGCAGTCGACAGGGAAACACCTACGAGCAGTACTTC; CDR3: CASSRQGNTYEQYF
size: many; J: TRBJ2-1; D: TRBD2; V: TRBV5-1; DNA: TGCGCCAGCAGCTTGGAAACAGGACTAGCGGGGGAGCAGTTCTTC; CDR3: CASSLETGLAGEQFF
size: many; J: TRBJ2-7; D: .; V: TRBV4-2; DNA: TGTGCCAGCAGCCGGGATTCGAACTACGAGCAGTACTTC; CDR3: CASSRDSNYEQYF
size: .; J: TRBJ1-5; D: TRBD1; V: TRBV6-2/TRBV6-3; DNA: TGTGCCAGCAGTCACGGGCAGGGGGGCAATCAGCCCCAGCATTTT; CDR3: CASSHGQGGNQPQHF
size: many; J: TRBJ1-6; D: .; V: TRBV30; DNA: TGTGCCTGGAGTGTACGGGTCAGGGCGAATTCACCCCTCCACTTT; CDR3: CAWSVRVRANSPLHF
size: many; J: TRBJ1-6; D: TRBD1; V: TRBV6-6; DNA: TGTGCCAGCAGTTACACAGGTGGACAGGATTCACCCCTCCACTTT; CDR3: CASSYTGGQDSPLHF
size: many; J: TRBJ1-3; D: .; V: TRBV12-3/TRBV12-4; DNA: TGTGCCGGCGCCAAAGATGGAAACACCATATATTTT; CDR3: CAGAKDGNTIYF
size: many; J: TRBJ2-1; D: .; V: TRBV20-1; DNA: TGCAGTGCTACAGGCGGGACTTACTACAATGAGCAGTTCTTC; CDR3: CSATGGTYYNEQFF
size: many; J: TRBJ1-5; D: .; V: TRBV20-1; DNA: TGCAGTGCTACCTCTCCCGACAGGTTTAATCAGCCCCAGCATTTT; CDR3: CSATSPDRFNQPQHF
size: many; J: TRBJ2-1; D: TRBD2; V: TRBV10-1; DNA: TGCGCCAAGGCGGGACTAGCGGTCGGGAATGAGCAGTTCTTC; CDR3: CAKAGLAVGNEQFF
size: .; J: TRBJ2-3; D: .; V: TRBV5-4; DNA: TGTGCCAGCAGCGGGACTCCGGGGCAGCCAACGGATACGCAGTATTTT; CDR3: CASSGTPGQPTDTQYF
size: many; J: TRBJ2-7; D: .; V: TRBV6-1; DNA: TGTGCCAGCAGTGAAGACGGGGGAGGGGGTTTGTACGAGCAGTACTTC; CDR3: CASSEDGGGGLYEQYF
size: .; J: TRBJ2-2; D: .; V: TRBV12-3/TRBV12-4; DNA: TGTGCCAGCAGTATAACAGGGTCGGGCGAGCTGTTTTTT; CDR3: CASSITGSGELFF
size: many; J: TRBJ1-5; D: .; V: TRBV29-1; DNA: TGCAGCGCCCTCTCGGGGAGCAATCAGCCCCAGCATTTT; CDR3: CSALSGSNQPQHF
size: once; J: TRBJ1-2; D: .; V: TRBV12-3/TRBV12-4; DNA: TGTGCCAGCAGTTTCGGGTACTACGGGGGCTACACCTTC; CDR3: CASSFGYYGGYTF
size: many; J: TRBJ2-7; D: .; V: TRBV28; DNA: TGTGCCAGCAGTAAGGGGCCGATGGGTATTTTCTACGAGCAGTACTTC; CDR3: CASSKGPMGIFYEQYF
size: .; J: TRBJ1-3; D: .; V: TRBV9; DNA: TGTGCCAGCAGCATAGGGGGGGGGCACTCTGGAAACACCATATATTTT; CDR3: CASSIGGGHSGNTIYF
size: many; J: TRBJ2-5; D: .; V: TRBV11-2; DNA: TGTGCCAGCAGCCCGCCTATACAAGAGACCCAGTACTTC; CDR3: CASSPPIQETQYF
size: many; J: TRBJ2-6; D: .; V: TRBV5-8; DNA: TGTGCCAGCAGCTGGAAGCGGGTTACTGGGGCCAACGTCCTGACTTTC; CDR3: CASSWKRVTGANVLTF
size: many; J: TRBJ2-2; D: .; V: TRBV4-3; DNA: TGCGCCAGCAGCCAAGATAATTCTGGATCGAACACCGGGGAGCTGTTTTTT; CDR3: CASSQDNSGSNTGELFF
size: many; J: TRBJ2-5; D: .; V: TRBV3-1; DNA: TGTGCCAGCAGCGGTGCAGGGGTACAAGAGACCCAGTACTTC; CDR3: CASSGAGVQETQYF
size: many; J: TRBJ2-1; D: .; V: TRBV11-2; DNA: TGTGCCAGCAGCTTAGGAGGGGGCGGGACCCCCGGCTATGAGCAGTTCTTC; CDR3: CASSLGGGGTPGYEQFF
size: many; J: TRBJ2-1; D: .; V: TRBV11-3; DNA: TGTGCCAGCAGTCGTTTTAGTGGGACTGGAGAGCAGTTCTTC; CDR3: CASSRFSGTGEQFF
size: .; J: TRBJ1-1; D: .; V: TRBV7-3; DNA: TGTGCCAGCAGTGCAAACGAAGCTTTCTTT; CDR3: CASSANEAFF
size: many; J: TRBJ1-2; D: .; V: TRBV20-1; DNA: TGCAGTGCTAGAGATCCAAGGGGTTGGGGCTACACCTTC; CDR3: CSARDPRGWGYTF
size: .; J: TRBJ2-6; D: TRBD1; V: TRBV28; DNA: TGTGCCAGCAGTTTTCGACAGGGGGTTGCCCCCGGGGCCAACGTCCTGACTTTC; CDR3: CASSFRQGVAPGANVLTF
size: many; J: TRBJ1-2; D: .; V: TRBV11-2; DNA: TGTGCCAGCAGCTTAGATCCACAAGGTTATGGCTACACCTTC; CDR3: CASSLDPQGYGYTF
size: many; J: TRBJ2-2; D: .; V: TRBV27; DNA: TGTGCCAGCAGTTTTGGGACAAGGCTTCGAGGCACCGGGGAGCTGTTTTTT; CDR3: CASSFGTRLRGTGELFF
size: many; J: TRBJ2-1; D: .; V: TRBV20-1; DNA: TGCAGTGCTAGAGAGGGGGCGGTTAATGAGCAGTTCTTC; CDR3: CSAREGAVNEQFF
size: many; J: TRBJ2-1; D: .; V: TRBV20-1; DNA: TGCAGTGCCAAGGACCCATCCAACAATGAGCAGTTCTTC; CDR3: CSAKDPSNNEQFF
size: medium-sized; J: TRBJ1-5; D: TRBD1; V: TRBV7-2; DNA: TGTGCCAGCAGCTTAGGAGGACAGGGACATCAGCCCCAGCATTTT; CDR3: CASSLGGQGHQPQHF
size: many; J: TRBJ2-5; D: TRBD1; V: TRBV6-1; DNA: TGTGCCAGCACGACACAGGGGGATATCCAAGAGACCCAGTACTTC; CDR3: CASTTQGDIQETQYF
size: few; J: TRBJ1-1; D: .; V: TRBV7-9; DNA: TGTGCCAGCAGCTTAGTGCAGGGCATCGGGACTGAAGCTTTCTTT; CDR3: CASSLVQGIGTEAFF
size: many; J: TRBJ2-5; D: .; V: TRBV24-1; DNA: TGTGCCACCAGTGATGTTAGGAGCCAAGAGACCCAGTACTTC; CDR3: CATSDVRSQETQYF
size: many; J: TRBJ2-6; D: .; V: TRBV7-2; DNA: TGTGCCAGCAGCTATCAGGGCTCTGGGGCCAACGTCCTGACTTTC; CDR3: CASSYQGSGANVLTF
size: many; J: TRBJ2-1; D: TRBD2; V: TRBV11-2; DNA: TGTGCCAGCAGCCCATCCAGCGGGAGATGGAATGAGCAGTTCTTC; CDR3: CASSPSSGRWNEQFF
size: many; J: TRBJ1-4; D: TRBD1; V: TRBV5-6; DNA: TGTGCCAGCAGCTTACGTCGGACAGGGAAAGAAAAACTGTTTTTT; CDR3: CASSLRRTGKEKLFF
size: .; J: TRBJ2-1; D: TRBD2; V: TRBV9; DNA: TGTGCCAGCAGCCCTCAGGGACTAGCGGTCTCCTGCACTGAGCAGTTCTTC; CDR3: CASSPQGLAVSCTEQFF
size: many; J: TRBJ2-5; D: TRBD2; V: TRBV20-1; DNA: TGCAGTGCTAGGAGACTAGCGGGAACCTCTAACCAAGAGACCCAGTACTTC; CDR3: CSARRLAGTSNQETQYF
size: many; J: TRBJ2-1; D: .; V: TRBV6-1; DNA: TGTGCCAGCAGGGAGTTTGAGCAGTTCTTC; CDR3: CASREFEQFF
size: .; J: TRBJ2-3; D: TRBD2; V: TRBV20-1; DNA: TGCAGTGCTAGAGACTACCTAGCGGGAGGGGCAGATACGCAGTATTTT; CDR3: CSARDYLAGGADTQYF
size: many; J: TRBJ1-2; D: TRBD1; V: TRBV4-3; DNA: TGCGCCAGCAGCCAAGACAGGGGGGCCTACTATGGCTACACCTTC; CDR3: CASSQDRGAYYGYTF
size: many; J: TRBJ2-7; D: .; V: TRBV7-9; DNA: TGTGCCAGCAGCTCCGACACTTTCCGGGAGCAGTACTTC; CDR3: CASSSDTFREQYF